This T cell receptor (beta chain) was documented in a study of blood T cell repertoires in COVID-19. Study-wide context: Collection of acute and convalescent COVID-19 samples took place in the United States, Italy and Spain.

V dropped 2 bases and J dropped 7; count of bases not matched to a gene: 9. This CDR3 comprises 14 residues. CDR1 is SGHRS and CDR2 is YFSETQ in the germline V gene. The assay was immunoSEQ multiplex PCR, and TCRdb's table has in-frame clones only and misses some. The sample includes a few hundred thousand clones, under 95% of them seen just once. J is TRBJ2-7 and V is TRBV5-1; 7 bases are a match to TRBD1. The TCR comes from a woman younger than 45 who had recovered from COVID-19. The sample comprised PBMCs or T cells enriched from blood (not recorded which). CDR3 in amino acids: CASSLSNRGKEQYF. CDR3 nucleotides: TGCGCCAGCAGCTTATCAAACAGGGGTAAAGAGCAGTACTTC.